This T cell receptor (beta chain) came from a study of cytomegalovirus exposure and HLA in healthy donors. Broader study findings: In a later analysis, TCR beta V- and J-gene trimming was associated with a missense DCLRE1C variant. According to reports, the classifier identified cytomegalovirus status with high specificity and sensitivity.

The PCR made use of 60 Vbeta and 13 Jbeta primers. Only in-frame clones appear in the TCRdb table, and some are missing; sequencing was by immunoSEQ multiplex PCR. Its table records approximately 110,000 clones. Details on this clone: Its target is unknown.

The sequence came from a man in his forties in good health and CMV-seropositive. Sequenced sample: PBMCs.

CDR3 sequence reads: CASSWLRTGGREQYF. DNA for the CDR3: TGTGCCAGCAGCTGGCTCCGGACAGGGGGTAGGGAGCAGTACTTC. The V and J genes are TRBV28 and TRBJ2-7; TRBD1 aligns across 10 bases. The CDR3 is made up of 15 amino acids. V shed 6 bases, J shed 7 bases, and the junction held 12 bases outside the gene matches. Germline lookup yields CDR1 MDHEN and CDR2 SYDVKM.